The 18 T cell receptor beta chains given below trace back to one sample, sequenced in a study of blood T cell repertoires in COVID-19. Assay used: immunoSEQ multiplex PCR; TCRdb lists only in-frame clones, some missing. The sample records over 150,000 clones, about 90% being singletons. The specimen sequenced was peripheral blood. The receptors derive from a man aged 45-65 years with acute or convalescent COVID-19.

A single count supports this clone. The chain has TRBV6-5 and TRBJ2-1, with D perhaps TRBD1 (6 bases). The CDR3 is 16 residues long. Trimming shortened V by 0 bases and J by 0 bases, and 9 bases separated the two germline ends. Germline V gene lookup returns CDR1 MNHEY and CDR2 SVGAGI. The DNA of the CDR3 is TGTGCCAGCAGTTACTCATGGGGGCCCTCCTACAATGAGCAGTTCTTC. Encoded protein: CASSYSWGPSYNEQFF.

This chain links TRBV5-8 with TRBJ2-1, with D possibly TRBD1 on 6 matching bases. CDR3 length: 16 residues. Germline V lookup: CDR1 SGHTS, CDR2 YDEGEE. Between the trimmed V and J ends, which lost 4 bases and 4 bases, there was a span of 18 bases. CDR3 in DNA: TGTGCCAGCAGCACCTCCGGGACAATCTATTACAATGAGCAGTTCTTC. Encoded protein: CASSTSGTIYYNEQFF.

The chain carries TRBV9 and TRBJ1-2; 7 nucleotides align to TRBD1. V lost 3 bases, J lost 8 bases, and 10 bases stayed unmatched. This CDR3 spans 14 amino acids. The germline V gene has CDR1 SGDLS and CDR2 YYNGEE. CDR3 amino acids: CASSAQGRYRGYTF. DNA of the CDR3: TGTGCCAGCAGCGCACAGGGGAGGTATCGAGGCTACACCTTC.

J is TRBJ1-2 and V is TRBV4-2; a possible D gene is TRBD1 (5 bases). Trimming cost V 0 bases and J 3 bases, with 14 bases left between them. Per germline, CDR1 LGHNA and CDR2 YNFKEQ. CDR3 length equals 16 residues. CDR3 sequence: CASSQDPGWGDYGYTF. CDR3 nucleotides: TGTGCCAGCAGCCAAGATCCAGGGTGGGGGGACTATGGCTACACCTTC.

In DNA form, the CDR3 reads TGTGCCAGTAGTGAGGGGGCCTCTGGAAACACCATATATTTT. Protein: CASSEGASGNTIYF. V gene TRBV19 combines with J gene TRBJ1-3; 7 bases agree with TRBD1. Germline values: CDR1 LNHDA, CDR2 SQIVND (reference sequence). V lost 5 bases, J lost 0 bases, and 1 base stayed unmatched. This CDR3 spans 14 amino acids.

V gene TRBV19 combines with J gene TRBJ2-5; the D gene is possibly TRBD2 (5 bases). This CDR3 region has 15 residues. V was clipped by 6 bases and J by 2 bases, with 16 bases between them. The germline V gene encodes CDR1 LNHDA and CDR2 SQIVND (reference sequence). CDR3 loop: CASRSGLWQQETQYF. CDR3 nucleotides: TGTGCCAGTAGATCAGGACTCTGGCAGCAAGAGACCCAGTACTTC.

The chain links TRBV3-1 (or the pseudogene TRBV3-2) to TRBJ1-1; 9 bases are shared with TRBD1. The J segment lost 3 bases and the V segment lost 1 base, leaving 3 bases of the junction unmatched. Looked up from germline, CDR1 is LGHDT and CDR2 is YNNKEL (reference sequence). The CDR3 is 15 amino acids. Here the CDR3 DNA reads TGTGCCAGCAGCCAAGGGACAGGGGCGGACACTGAAGCTTTCTTT. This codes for CASSQGTGADTEAFF.

As DNA, the CDR3 is TGTGCCAGCAGCCAAGCGCTAGGGGGCCACAATGAGCAGTTCTTC. Translated, it gives CASSQALGGHNEQFF. This rearrangement joins TRBV3-1 (or the pseudogene TRBV3-2) to TRBJ2-1, with 7 bases that match TRBD1. The CDR3 contains 15 residues. Per the germline V gene, CDR1 is LGHDT and CDR2 is YNNKEL (reference sequence). V trimming: 1 base; J trimming: 5 bases; junction bases outside the gene matches: 5.

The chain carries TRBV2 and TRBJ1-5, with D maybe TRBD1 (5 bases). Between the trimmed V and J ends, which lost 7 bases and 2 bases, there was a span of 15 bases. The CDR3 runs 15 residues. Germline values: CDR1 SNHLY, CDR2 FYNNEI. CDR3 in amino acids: CASTSGNGGNQPQHF. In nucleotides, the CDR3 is TGTGCCAGCACTTCAGGGAATGGCGGCAATCAGCCCCAGCATTTT. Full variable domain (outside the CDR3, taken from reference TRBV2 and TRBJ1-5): EPEVTQTPSHQVTQMGQEVILRCVPISNHLYFYWYRQILGQKVEFLVSFYNNEISEKSEIFDDQFSVERPDGSNFTLKIRSTKLEDSAMYFCASTSGNGGNQPQHFGDGTRLSIL.

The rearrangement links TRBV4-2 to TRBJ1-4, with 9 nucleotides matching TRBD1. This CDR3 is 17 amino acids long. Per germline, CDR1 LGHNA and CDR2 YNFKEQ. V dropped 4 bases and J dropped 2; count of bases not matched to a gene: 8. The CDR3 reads CASSRLGQGPTNEKLFF. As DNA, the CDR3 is TGTGCCAGCAGCCGGCTGGGACAGGGTCCCACTAATGAAAAACTGTTTTTT.

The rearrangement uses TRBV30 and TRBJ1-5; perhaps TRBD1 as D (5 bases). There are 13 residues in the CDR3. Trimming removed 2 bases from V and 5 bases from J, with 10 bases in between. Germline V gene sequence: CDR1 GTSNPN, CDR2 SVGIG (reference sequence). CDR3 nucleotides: TGTGCCTGGAGTATAGACAGCCATCAGCCCCAGCATTTT. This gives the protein CAWSIDSHQPQHF.

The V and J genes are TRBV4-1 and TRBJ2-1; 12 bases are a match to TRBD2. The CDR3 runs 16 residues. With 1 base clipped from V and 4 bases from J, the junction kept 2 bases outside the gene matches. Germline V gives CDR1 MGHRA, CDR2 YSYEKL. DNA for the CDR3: TGCGCCAGCAGCCAAGGCGGGACTAGCGGGTACAATGAGCAGTTCTTC. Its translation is CASSQGGTSGYNEQFF.

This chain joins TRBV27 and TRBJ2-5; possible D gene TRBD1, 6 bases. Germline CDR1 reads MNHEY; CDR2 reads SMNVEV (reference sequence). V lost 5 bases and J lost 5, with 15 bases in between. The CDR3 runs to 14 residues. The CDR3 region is CASSPYQGWETQYF. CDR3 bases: TGTGCCAGCAGTCCATACCAGGGGTGGGAGACCCAGTACTTC.

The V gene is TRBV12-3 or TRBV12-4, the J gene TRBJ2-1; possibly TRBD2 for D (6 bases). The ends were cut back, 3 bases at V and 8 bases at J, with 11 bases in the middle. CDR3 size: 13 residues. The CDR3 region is CASSFSGGDEQFF. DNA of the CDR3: TGTGCCAGCAGTTTTTCCGGGGGAGATGAGCAGTTCTTC.

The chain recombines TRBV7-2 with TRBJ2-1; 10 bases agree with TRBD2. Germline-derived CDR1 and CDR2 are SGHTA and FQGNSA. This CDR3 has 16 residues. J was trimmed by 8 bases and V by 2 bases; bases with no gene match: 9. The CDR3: CASSLFPAGGLDEQFF. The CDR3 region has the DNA TGTGCCAGCAGCTTATTCCCAGCGGGGGGGCTTGATGAGCAGTTCTTC.

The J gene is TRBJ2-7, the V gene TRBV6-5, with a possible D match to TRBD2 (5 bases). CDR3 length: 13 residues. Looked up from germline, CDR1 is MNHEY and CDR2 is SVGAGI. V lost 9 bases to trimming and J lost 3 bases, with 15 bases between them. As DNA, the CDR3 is TGTGCCAGTAGGCGCGGGCCGAGCTACGAGCAGTACGTC. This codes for CASRRGPSYEQYV.

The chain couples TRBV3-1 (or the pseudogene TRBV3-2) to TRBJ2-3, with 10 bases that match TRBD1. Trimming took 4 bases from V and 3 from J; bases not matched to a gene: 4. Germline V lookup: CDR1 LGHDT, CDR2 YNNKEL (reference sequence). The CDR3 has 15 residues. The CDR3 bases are TGTGCCAGCAGCCCGACAGGGGGCTGGACAGATACGCAGTATTTT. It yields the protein CASSPTGGWTDTQYF.

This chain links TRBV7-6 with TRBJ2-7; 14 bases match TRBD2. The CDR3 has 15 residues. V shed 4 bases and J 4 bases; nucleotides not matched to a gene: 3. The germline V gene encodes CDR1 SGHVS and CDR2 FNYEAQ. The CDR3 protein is CASSYGLAGGYEQYF. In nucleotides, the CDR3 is TGTGCCAGCAGCTATGGACTAGCGGGAGGTTACGAGCAGTACTTC.